The 25 T cell receptor beta chains reported below all come from one sample, sequenced in a study of blood T cell repertoires in COVID-19. The table came from immunoSEQ multiplex PCR; TCRdb's copy has only in-frame clones and leaves some out. The data show some 180,000 clones, around 80% seen once. The sample consisted of peripheral blood. These receptors were taken from a woman older than 75 with active or convalescent COVID-19.

The chain couples TRBV28 to TRBJ2-5, with a possible D match to TRBD1 (6 bases). This CDR3 is 14 amino acids long. Germline CDR1 and CDR2: MDHEN and SYDVKM. The V end lost 6 bases, the J end lost 0 bases, and 11 bases lay between the germline ends. The DNA of the CDR3 is TGTGCCAGCAGCCTTGGACAGTACCAAGAGACCCAGTACTTC. It encodes CASSLGQYQETQYF.

J is TRBJ2-7 and V is TRBV4-1; D perhaps matches TRBD1 (6 bases). This CDR3 contains 13 residues. The ends were cut back, 1 base at V and 3 bases at J, with 7 bases in the middle. The V gene's germline CDR1 is MGHRA and CDR2 YSYEKL. The CDR3 region is CASSQGGLYEQYF. CDR3 nucleotides: TGCGCCAGCAGCCAAGGGGGGCTCTACGAGCAGTACTTC.

This rearrangement joins TRBV10-3 to TRBJ1-1; 8 nucleotides agree with TRBD1. This CDR3 has 14 residues. Germline V lookup: CDR1 ENHRY, CDR2 SYGVKD. V gave up 7 bases and J gave up 3 bases; unmatched junction bases: 7. CDR3 nucleotides: TGTGCCATCACGGACAGGGTATTTGACACTGAAGCTTTCTTT. The encoded protein is CAITDRVFDTEAFF.

This clone was seen a handful of times. J is TRBJ2-1 and V is TRBV5-1; 8 bases fit TRBD2. Germline lookup yields CDR1 SGHRS and CDR2 YFSETQ. Trimming took 0 bases from V and 9 from J; bases not matched to a gene: 8. This CDR3 is built from 15 residues. CDR3 residues: CASSLGSNSGGEQFF. The CDR3 DNA follows: TGCGCCAGCAGCTTGGGGAGCAACAGCGGGGGTGAGCAGTTCTTC.

The sample holds a few counts of this clone. The CDR3 coding sequence is TGTGCCAGCAGCTTAGATACGGGTCTTTACAATGAGCAGTTCTTC. Translating it yields CASSLDTGLYNEQFF. J is TRBJ2-1 and V is TRBV7-6, with D unresolved. The CDR3 loop spans 15 amino acids. V was pared by 1 base and J by 4 bases, with 11 bases between. Germline V gene sequence: CDR1 SGHVS, CDR2 FNYEAQ.

The chain combines TRBV6-5 with TRBJ2-7, with D perhaps TRBD1 (5 bases). Trimming removed 3 bases from V and 2 bases from J, with 11 bases in between. Germline V gene lookup returns CDR1 MNHEY and CDR2 SVGAGI. The CDR3 covers 14 residues. The CDR3: CASSYGQGTYEQYF. The CDR3 DNA reads TGTGCCAGCAGTTATGGCCAGGGCACCTACGAGCAGTACTTC.

The chain employs TRBV5-1 and TRBJ1-3; TRBD1 might be the D (5 bases). Germline values: CDR1 SGHRS, CDR2 YFSETQ. The V end was cut by 4 bases, the J end by 4 bases, with 15 bases between. The CDR3 spans 15 residues. The CDR3 spells CASSPGGGYGNTIYF. CDR3 nucleotides: TGCGCCAGCAGCCCCGGCGGGGGGTACGGAAACACCATATATTTT.

Regarding this clone: The germline gene is not matched at one end of the junction; a read error may be the cause. The J gene is TRBJ2-3, the V gene TRBV29-1; TRBD1 might be the D (5 bases). The CDR3 consists of 9 residues. Germline CDR1 and CDR2: SQVTM and ANQGSEA. CDR3 region: CSVDSYRTF. The CDR3 DNA sequence: TGCAGCGTTGATTCATACAGGACTTTT.

The chain links TRBV5-6 to TRBJ1-2, with unresolved D. The CDR3 is 18 residues long. Germline loops: CDR1 SGHDT, CDR2 YYEEEE. Trimming removed 3 bases at V and 1 base at J, with 22 bases between. CDR3 residues: CASSSVRAYNSINYGYTF. CDR3 nucleotide sequence: TGTGCCAGCAGCTCGGTCCGAGCCTACAACAGTATTAACTATGGCTACACCTTC.

The chain is built from TRBV11-2 and TRBJ1-1; a weak D match, TRBD1 (5 bases). V was clipped by 3 bases and J by 2 bases, with 16 bases between them. The CDR3 totals 16 residues. Germline CDR1 is SGHAT and CDR2 is FQNNGV. CDR3 region: CASSLAGGGFNTEAFF. In nucleotides, the CDR3 is TGTGCCAGCAGCTTGGCCGGGGGGGGATTTAACACTGAAGCTTTCTTT. The entire variable domain, with the rest obtained from reference TRBV11-2 and TRBJ1-1, is as follows: EAGVAQSPRYKIIEKRQSVAFWCNPISGHATLYWYQQILGQGPKLLIQFQNNGVVDDSQLPKDRFSAERLKGVDSTLKIQPAKLEDSAVYLCASSLAGGGFNTEAFFGQGTRLTVV.

The chain uses TRBV7-2 and TRBJ1-2; D ambiguous. The CDR3 covers 14 residues. V lost 1 base and J lost 4, with 10 bases in between. From germline, CDR1 is SGHTA and CDR2 FQGNSA. The CDR3 DNA follows: TGTGCCAGCAGCTTAGGTGTAGCCAGCTATGGCTACACCTTC. Its protein product is CASSLGVASYGYTF.

V and J are TRBV5-4 and TRBJ2-2; a weak D match, TRBD1 (5 bases). V was shortened by 9 bases and J by 1 base, with 19 bases between the two germline ends. Germline V lookup: CDR1 SGHNT, CDR2 YYREEE (reference sequence). The CDR3 is 16 amino acids. The CDR3 DNA follows: TGTGCCATCTCTGGGGCTTGGACGGAGAACACCGGGGAGCTGTTTTTT. It codes for CAISGAWTENTGELFF.

The table lists this clone with a count of one. The chain is built from TRBV3-1 (or the pseudogene TRBV3-2) and TRBJ2-7, with 10 bases lining up with TRBD2. Germline CDR1 reads LGHDT; CDR2 reads YNNKEL (reference sequence). There are 16 residues in the CDR3. With V trimmed by 0 bases and J by 0 bases, 2 bases remained unmatched. The CDR3 sequence is CASSQDQRGGSYEQYF. For the CDR3, the DNA is TGTGCCAGCAGCCAAGACCAGCGGGGGGGCTCCTACGAGCAGTACTTC.

This chain connects TRBV2 to TRBJ2-6, with 11 bases lining up with TRBD1. The CDR3 sequence is 17 residues long. Germline V gene sequence: CDR1 SNHLY, CDR2 FYNNEI. The J segment lost 0 bases and the V segment lost 6 bases, leaving 4 bases of the junction unmatched. The CDR3 reads CASSRGTGGSGANVLTF. The CDR3 coding sequence is TGTGCCAGCAGCAGAGGGACAGGGGGCTCTGGGGCCAACGTCCTGACTTTC.

CDR3 in DNA: TGCGCCAGCAGCTTAGGACAGGGGCAGAATCAGCCCCAGCATTTT. Its protein is CASSLGQGQNQPQHF. J is TRBJ1-5 and V is TRBV5-1; 9 nucleotides match TRBD1. This CDR3 spans 15 amino acids. With V trimmed by 2 bases and J by 4 bases, 4 bases remained unmatched. Germline V gene sequence: CDR1 SGHRS, CDR2 YFSETQ.

V and J are TRBV7-8 and TRBJ2-5, with D perhaps matching TRBD1 (6 bases). Germline CDR1 is SGHVS and CDR2 is FQNEAQ. The ends were cut back, 7 bases at V and 1 base at J, with 22 bases in the middle. This CDR3 is 17 amino acids long. Written as DNA, the CDR3 is TGTGCCAGCACCGCGGCAGGGGCGCTAACCTCCCAAGAGACCCAGTACTTC. Protein product: CASTAAGALTSQETQYF.

This chain uses TRBV6-2 or TRBV6-3 with TRBJ2-1, with 13 bases identical to TRBD2. The CDR3 sequence is 15 residues long. Germline V gene sequence: CDR1 MNHEY, CDR2 SVGEGT. After removal of 6 bases from V and 9 bases from J, the junction contained 8 bases not matched to a gene. CDR3 coding DNA: TGTGCCAGCAGCCTGACTAGCGGGGGGCCGAGTGAGCAGTTCTTC. Translated: CASSLTSGGPSEQFF.

This chain connects TRBV28 to TRBJ1-5, with a possible D match to TRBD1 (5 bases). The CDR3 loop spans 17 amino acids. Trimming left V 2 bases short and J 3 bases short, with 17 bases between. Germline CDR1 is MDHEN and CDR2 is SYDVKM. The CDR3 DNA reads TGTGCCAGCAGTTTACCCGTCAGGGCGAGGAACAATCAGCCCCAGCATTTT. Translation gives CASSLPVRARNNQPQHF.

The V gene is TRBV2, the J gene TRBJ1-1; D not resolved. Germline V gives CDR1 SNHLY, CDR2 FYNNEI. V dropped 0 bases and J dropped 2 bases, with 10 bases sitting between them. There are 15 residues in the CDR3. In nucleotides, the CDR3 is TGTGCCAGCAGTGAAGCTACGGGTTTTAACACTGAAGCTTTCTTT. It codes for CASSEATGFNTEAFF.

The rearrangement uses TRBV27 and TRBJ1-1; 9 bases align to TRBD1. The germline V gene has CDR1 MNHEY and CDR2 SMNVEV (reference sequence). The V gene end was trimmed by 9 bases and the J gene end by 1 base; junction bases not matched to a gene: 12. CDR3 length: 16 residues. The CDR3 spells CASHRDRAPRNTEAFF. CDR3 nucleotides: TGTGCCAGTCACCGGGACAGGGCTCCTCGGAACACTGAAGCTTTCTTT.

The chain joins TRBV11-2 to TRBJ2-1, with 12 bases matching TRBD2. This CDR3 is built from 15 residues. CDR1 SGHAT and CDR2 FQNNGV come from the germline V gene. The trim removed 5 bases at V and 7 bases at J, leaving 6 bases unmatched. This CDR3 reads CASSDLAGGLNEQFF. CDR3 in DNA: TGTGCCAGCAGCGATCTAGCGGGGGGGTTGAATGAGCAGTTCTTC.

The V and J genes are TRBV3-1 (or the pseudogene TRBV3-2) and TRBJ2-7; a possible D gene is TRBD1 (7 bases). V was shortened by 2 bases and J by 2 bases, with 10 bases between the two germline ends. The CDR3 is made up of 14 amino acids. CDR1 and CDR2 (germline): LGHDT, YNNKEL (reference sequence). CDR3 sequence: CASSQRGTAYEQYF. The DNA for the CDR3 is TGTGCCAGCAGCCAACGCGGGACAGCCTACGAGCAGTACTTC.

This chain uses TRBV28 with TRBJ2-5, with unresolved D. Germline-derived CDR1 and CDR2 are MDHEN and SYDVKM. The CDR3 covers 13 residues. V was pared by 2 bases and J by 2 bases, with 6 bases between. Written as DNA, the CDR3 is TGTGCCAGCAGTTTACGTCAGCAAGAGACCCAGTACTTC. Its translation: CASSLRQQETQYF.

V usage is TRBV27 and J usage is TRBJ1-5; D is possibly TRBD1 (5 bases). V dropped 5 bases and J dropped 5 bases, with 22 bases sitting between them. CDR1 MNHEY and CDR2 SMNVEV come from the germline V gene (reference sequence). CDR3 size: 17 residues. CDR3 coding DNA: TGTGCCAGCAGTCCCTCCCGGCGGGGGAATTATTATCAGCCCCAGCATTTT. Its translation: CASSPSRRGNYYQPQHF.

This sequence joins TRBV28 and TRBJ1-6; 7 bases are a match to TRBD1. From germline, CDR1 is MDHEN and CDR2 SYDVKM. Unmatched junction bases numbered 6, after V lost 0 bases and J lost 7 bases. This CDR3 has 16 residues. Here the CDR3 reads CASSLWTGSQNSPLHF. As DNA, the CDR3 is TGTGCCAGCAGTTTATGGACAGGGAGCCAAAATTCACCCCTCCACTTT.